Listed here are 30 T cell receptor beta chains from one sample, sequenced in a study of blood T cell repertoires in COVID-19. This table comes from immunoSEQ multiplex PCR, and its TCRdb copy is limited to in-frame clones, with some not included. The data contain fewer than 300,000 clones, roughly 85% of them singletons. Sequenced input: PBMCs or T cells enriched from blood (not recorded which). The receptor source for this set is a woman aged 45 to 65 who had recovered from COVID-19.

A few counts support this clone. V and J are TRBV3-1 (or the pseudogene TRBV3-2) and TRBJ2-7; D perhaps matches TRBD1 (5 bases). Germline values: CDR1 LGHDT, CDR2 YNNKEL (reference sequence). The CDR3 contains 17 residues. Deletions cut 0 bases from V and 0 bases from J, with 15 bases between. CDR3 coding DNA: TGTGCCAGCAGCCAAGAACTGCACAGGTACCCCTCCTACGAGCAGTACTTC. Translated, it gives CASSQELHRYPSYEQYF.

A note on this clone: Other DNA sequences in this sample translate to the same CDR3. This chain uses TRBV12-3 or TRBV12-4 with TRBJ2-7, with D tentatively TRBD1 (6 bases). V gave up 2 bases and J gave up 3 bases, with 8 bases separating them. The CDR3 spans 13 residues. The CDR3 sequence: CASSLTGRYEQYF. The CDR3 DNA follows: TGTGCCAGCAGTTTAACAGGGCGCTACGAGCAGTACTTC.

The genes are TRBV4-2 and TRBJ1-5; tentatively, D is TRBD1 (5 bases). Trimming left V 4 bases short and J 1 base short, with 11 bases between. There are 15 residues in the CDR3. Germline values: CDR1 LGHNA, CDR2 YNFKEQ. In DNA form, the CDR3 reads TGTGCCAGCAGCCGGACACGTGGAAGCAATCAGCCCCAGCATTTT. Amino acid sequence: CASSRTRGSNQPQHF.

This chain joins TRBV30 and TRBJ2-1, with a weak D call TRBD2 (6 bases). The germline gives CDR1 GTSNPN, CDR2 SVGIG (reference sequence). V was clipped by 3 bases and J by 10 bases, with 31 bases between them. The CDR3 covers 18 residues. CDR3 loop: CAWSAPLGAPPGTDEQFF. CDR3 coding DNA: TGTGCCTGGAGCGCTCCCTTAGGAGCGCCACCCGGGACTGACGAGCAGTTCTTC.

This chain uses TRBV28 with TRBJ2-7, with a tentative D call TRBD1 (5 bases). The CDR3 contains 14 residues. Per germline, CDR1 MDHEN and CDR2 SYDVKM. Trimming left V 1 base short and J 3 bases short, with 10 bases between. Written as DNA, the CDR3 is TGTGCCAGCAGTTTATCTCCGACAGTCTACGAGCAGTACTTC. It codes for CASSLSPTVYEQYF.

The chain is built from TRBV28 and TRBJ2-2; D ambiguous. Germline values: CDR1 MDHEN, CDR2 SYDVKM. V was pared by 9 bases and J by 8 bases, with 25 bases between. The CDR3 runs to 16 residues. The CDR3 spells CASISVGYSRIGELFF. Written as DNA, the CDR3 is TGTGCCAGTATCTCCGTGGGCTACTCAAGGATAGGGGAGCTGTTTTTT.

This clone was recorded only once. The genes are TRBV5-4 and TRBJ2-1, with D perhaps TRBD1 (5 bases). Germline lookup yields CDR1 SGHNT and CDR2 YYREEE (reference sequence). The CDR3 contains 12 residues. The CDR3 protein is CATRARYNEQFF. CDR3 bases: TGTGCTACCAGGGCGAGGTACAATGAGCAGTTCTTC. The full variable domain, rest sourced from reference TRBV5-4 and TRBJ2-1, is ETGVTQSPTHLIKTRGQQVTLRCSSQSGHNTVSWYQQALGQGPQFIFQYYREEENGRGNFPPRFSGLQFPNYSSELNVNALELDDSALYLCATRARYNEQFFGPGTRLTVL.

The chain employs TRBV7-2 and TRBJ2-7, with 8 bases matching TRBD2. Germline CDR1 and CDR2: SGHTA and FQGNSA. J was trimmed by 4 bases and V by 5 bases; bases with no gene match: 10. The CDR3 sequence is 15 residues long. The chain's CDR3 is CASSPASGSVYEQYF. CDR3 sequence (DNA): TGTGCCAGCAGCCCGGCAAGCGGGAGCGTGTACGAGCAGTACTTC.

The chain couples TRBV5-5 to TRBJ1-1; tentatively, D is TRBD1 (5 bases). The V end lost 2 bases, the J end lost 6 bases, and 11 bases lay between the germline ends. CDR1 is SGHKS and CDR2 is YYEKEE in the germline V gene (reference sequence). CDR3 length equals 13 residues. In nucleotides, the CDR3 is TGTGCCAGCAGCTTTCTCAGGGTTGCTGAAGCTTTCTTT. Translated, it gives CASSFLRVAEAFF.

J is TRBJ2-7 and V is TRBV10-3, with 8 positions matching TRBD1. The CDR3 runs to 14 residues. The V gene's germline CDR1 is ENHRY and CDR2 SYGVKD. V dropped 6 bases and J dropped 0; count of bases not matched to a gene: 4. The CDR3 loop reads CAISKGQGSYEQYF. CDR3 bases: TGTGCCATCAGCAAAGGACAGGGCTCCTACGAGCAGTACTTC.

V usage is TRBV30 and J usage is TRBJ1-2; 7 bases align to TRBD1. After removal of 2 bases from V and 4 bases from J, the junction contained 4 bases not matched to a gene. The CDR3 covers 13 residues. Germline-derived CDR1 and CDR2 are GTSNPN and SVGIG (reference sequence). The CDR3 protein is CAWSSSGGYGYTF. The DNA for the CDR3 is TGTGCCTGGAGTAGTTCAGGGGGCTATGGCTACACCTTC. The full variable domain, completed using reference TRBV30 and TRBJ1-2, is SQTIHQWPATLVQPVGSPLSLECTVEGTSNPNLYWYRQAAGRGLQLLFYSVGIGQISSEVPQNLSASRPQDRQFILSSKKLLLSDSGFYLCAWSSSGGYGYTFGSGTRLTVV.

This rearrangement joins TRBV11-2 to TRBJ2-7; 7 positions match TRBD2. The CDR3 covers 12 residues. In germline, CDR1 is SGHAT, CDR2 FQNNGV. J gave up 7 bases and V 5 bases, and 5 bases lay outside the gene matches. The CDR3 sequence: CASSTSALEQYF. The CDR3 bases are TGTGCCAGCAGCACTAGCGCCCTGGAGCAGTACTTC.

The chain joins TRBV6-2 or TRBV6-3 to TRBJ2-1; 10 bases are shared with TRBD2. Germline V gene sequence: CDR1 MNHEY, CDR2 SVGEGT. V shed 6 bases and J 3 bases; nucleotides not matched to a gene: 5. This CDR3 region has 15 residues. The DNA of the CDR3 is TGTGCCAGCAGCAAGCGGGAGGGCCTCTACAATGAGCAGTTCTTC. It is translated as CASSKREGLYNEQFF.

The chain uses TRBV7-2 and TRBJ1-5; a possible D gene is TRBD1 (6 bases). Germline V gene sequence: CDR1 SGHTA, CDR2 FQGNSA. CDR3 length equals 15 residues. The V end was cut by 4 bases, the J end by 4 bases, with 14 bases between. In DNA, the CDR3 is TGTGCCAGCAGCTCTGCCGGACAGCTTAATCAGCCCCAGCATTTT. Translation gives CASSSAGQLNQPQHF.

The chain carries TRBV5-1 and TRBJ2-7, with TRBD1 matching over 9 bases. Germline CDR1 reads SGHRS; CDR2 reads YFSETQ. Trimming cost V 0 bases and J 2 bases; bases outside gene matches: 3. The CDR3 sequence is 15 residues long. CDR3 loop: CASSLDRGRPYEQYF. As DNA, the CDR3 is TGCGCCAGCAGCTTGGACAGGGGGCGCCCCTACGAGCAGTACTTC.

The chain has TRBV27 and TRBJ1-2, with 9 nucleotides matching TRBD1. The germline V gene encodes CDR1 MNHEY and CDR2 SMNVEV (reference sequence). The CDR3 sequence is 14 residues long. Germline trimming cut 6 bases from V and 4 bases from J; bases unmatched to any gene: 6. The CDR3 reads CASSPGQGSYGYTF. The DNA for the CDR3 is TGTGCCAGCAGCCCGGGACAGGGCTCCTATGGCTACACCTTC.

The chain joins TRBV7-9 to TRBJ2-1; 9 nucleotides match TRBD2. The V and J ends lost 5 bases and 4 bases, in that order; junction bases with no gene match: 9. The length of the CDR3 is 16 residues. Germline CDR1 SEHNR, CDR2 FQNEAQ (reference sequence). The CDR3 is CASSAPLAGLYNEQFF. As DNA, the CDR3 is TGTGCCAGCAGCGCCCCTCTAGCGGGGCTGTACAATGAGCAGTTCTTC.

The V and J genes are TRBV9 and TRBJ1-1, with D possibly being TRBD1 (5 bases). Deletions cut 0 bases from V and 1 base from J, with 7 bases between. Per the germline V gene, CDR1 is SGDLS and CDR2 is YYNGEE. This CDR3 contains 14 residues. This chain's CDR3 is CASSVVDRNTEAFF. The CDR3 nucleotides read TGTGCCAGCAGCGTAGTCGACAGGAACACTGAAGCTTTCTTT. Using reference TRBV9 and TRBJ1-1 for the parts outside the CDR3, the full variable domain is DSGVTQTPKHLITATGQRVTLRCSPRSGDLSVYWYQQSLDQGLQFLIQYYNGEERAKGNILERFSAQQFPDLHSELNLSSLELGDSALYFCASSVVDRNTEAFFGQGTRLTVV.

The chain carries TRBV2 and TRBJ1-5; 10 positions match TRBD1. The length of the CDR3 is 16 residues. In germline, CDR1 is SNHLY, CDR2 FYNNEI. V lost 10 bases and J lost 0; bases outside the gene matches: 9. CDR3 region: CAISTGGLGSNQPQHF. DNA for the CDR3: TGTGCCATTTCGACAGGGGGCTTAGGTAGCAATCAGCCCCAGCATTTT.

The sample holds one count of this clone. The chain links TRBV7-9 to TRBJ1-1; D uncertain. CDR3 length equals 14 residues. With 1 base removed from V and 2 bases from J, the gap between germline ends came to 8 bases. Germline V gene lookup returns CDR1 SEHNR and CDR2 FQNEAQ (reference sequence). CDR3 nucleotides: TGTGCCAGCAGCTTAGTCGGGAGAAACACTGAAGCTTTCTTT. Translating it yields CASSLVGRNTEAFF.

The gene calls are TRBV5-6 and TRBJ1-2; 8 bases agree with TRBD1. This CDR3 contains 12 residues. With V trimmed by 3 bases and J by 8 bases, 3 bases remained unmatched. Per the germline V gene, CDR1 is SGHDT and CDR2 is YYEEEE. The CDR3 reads CASSWTGRGYTF. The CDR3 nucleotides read TGTGCCAGCAGCTGGACAGGGCGAGGCTACACCTTC.

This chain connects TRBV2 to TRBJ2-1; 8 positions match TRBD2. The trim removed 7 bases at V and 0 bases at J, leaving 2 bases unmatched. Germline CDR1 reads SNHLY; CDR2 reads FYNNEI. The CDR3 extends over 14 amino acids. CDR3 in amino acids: CASKTSVSYNEQFF. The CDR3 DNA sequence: TGTGCCAGCAAGACTAGCGTCTCCTACAATGAGCAGTTCTTC.

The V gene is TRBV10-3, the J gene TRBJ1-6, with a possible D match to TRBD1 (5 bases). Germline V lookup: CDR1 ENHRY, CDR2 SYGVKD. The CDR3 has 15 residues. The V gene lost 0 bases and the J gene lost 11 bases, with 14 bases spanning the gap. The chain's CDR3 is CAISESIGGSTPLHF. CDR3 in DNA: TGTGCCATCAGTGAGTCAATCGGGGGGAGCACACCCCTCCACTTT.

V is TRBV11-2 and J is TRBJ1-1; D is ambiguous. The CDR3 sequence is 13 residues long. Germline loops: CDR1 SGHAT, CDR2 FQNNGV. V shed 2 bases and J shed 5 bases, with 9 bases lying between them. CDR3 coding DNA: TGTGCCAGCAGCTTACCGGGGTTGACTGAAGCTTTCTTT. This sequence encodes CASSLPGLTEAFF.

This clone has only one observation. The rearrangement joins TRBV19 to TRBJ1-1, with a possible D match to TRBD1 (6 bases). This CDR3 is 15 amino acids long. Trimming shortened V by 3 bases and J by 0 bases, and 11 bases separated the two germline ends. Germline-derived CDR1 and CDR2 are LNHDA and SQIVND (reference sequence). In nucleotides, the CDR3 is TGTGCCAGTAGTATTTTGCCAGGGGTGAACACTGAAGCTTTCTTT. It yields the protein CASSILPGVNTEAFF.

Here the CDR3 reads CASSRPPESGDETQYF. CDR3 coding DNA: TGTGCCAGTAGTAGACCCCCGGAGAGCGGGGATGAGACCCAGTACTTC. The chain recombines TRBV19 with TRBJ2-5; 7 positions agree with TRBD2. Germline CDR1 LNHDA, CDR2 SQIVND (reference sequence). The CDR3 spans 16 residues. The V segment lost 4 bases and the J segment 5 bases; nucleotides outside the gene matches: 13.

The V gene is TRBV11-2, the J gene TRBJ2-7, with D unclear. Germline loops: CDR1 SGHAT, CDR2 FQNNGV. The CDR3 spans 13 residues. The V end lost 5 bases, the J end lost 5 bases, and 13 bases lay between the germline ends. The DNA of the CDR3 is TGTGCCAGCAGCCTCTCACGGCGGCACGAGCAGTACTTC. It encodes CASSLSRRHEQYF. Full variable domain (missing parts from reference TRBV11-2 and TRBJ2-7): EAGVAQSPRYKIIEKRQSVAFWCNPISGHATLYWYQQILGQGPKLLIQFQNNGVVDDSQLPKDRFSAERLKGVDSTLKIQPAKLEDSAVYLCASSLSRRHEQYFGPGTRLTVT.

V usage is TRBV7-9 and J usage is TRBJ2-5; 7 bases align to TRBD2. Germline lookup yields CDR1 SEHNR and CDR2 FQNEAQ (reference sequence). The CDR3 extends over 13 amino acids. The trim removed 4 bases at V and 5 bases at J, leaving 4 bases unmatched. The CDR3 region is CASSSRGSETQYF. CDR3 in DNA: TGTGCCAGCAGCTCCCGCGGGAGTGAGACCCAGTACTTC.

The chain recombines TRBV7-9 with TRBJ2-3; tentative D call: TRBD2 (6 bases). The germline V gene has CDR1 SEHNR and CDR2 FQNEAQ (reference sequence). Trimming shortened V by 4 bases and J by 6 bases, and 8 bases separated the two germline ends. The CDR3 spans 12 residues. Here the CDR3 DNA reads TGTGCCAGCAGCTCACTAGCTGATACGCAGTATTTT. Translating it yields CASSSLADTQYF.

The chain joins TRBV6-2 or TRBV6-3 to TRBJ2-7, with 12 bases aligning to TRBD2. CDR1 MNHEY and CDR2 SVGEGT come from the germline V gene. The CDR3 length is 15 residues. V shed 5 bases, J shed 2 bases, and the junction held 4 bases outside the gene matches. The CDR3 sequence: CASSPWTSGAYEQYF. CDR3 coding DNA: TGTGCCAGCAGTCCCTGGACTAGCGGGGCCTACGAGCAGTACTTC.